The T cell receptor (beta chain) described here comes from a study of T cells in Graves' hyperthyroidism and ophthalmopathy. Study-level points and caveats: Most thyroid clonotypes with frequency above 0.001 were detected in blood.

Trimming cost V 4 bases and J 3 bases; bases outside gene matches: 9. This CDR3 region has 16 residues. Germline V lookup: CDR1 SGHTA, CDR2 FQGNSA. Template material for amplifying TCR beta CDR3 regions consisted of RNA transcripts. First-round RT-PCR of the TCR CDR3 relied on the HTBI primer set. From the multiplex PCR reads, TCRdb called clonotypes with MiXCR, one entry per CDR3 protein. The table has about 380,000 distinct CDR3 sequences, roughly 15% seen once; the top ten hold roughly 21%. In its sample, this clonotype was seen a few times. What it binds is unknown. This clonotype was obtained from a woman in her 30s with Graves' ophthalmopathy. The chain recombines TRBV7-2 with TRBJ2-5, with TRBD2 identical over 9 bases. The source material was blood. The CDR3 is CASSSATTSGEETQYF. CDR3 in DNA: TGTGCCAGCAGCTCAGCTACGACTAGCGGAGAAGAGACCCAGTACTTC.